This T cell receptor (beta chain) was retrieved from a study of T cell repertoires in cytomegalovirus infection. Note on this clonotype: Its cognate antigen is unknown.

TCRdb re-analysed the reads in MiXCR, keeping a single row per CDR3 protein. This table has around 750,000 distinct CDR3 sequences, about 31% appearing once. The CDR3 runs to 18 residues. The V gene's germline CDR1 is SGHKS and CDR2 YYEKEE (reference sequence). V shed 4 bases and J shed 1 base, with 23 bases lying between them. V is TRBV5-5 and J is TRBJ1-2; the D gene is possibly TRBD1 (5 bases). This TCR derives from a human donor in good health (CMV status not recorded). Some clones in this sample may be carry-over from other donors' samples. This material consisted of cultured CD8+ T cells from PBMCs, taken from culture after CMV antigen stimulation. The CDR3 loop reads CASSTWLRGWDVNYGYTF. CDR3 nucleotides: TGTGCCAGCAGCACCTGGTTGAGGGGATGGGACGTTAACTATGGCTACACCTTC.